The rows below give T cell receptor beta chains drawn from one sample of a study. TCRdb reprocessed the 5' RACE reads via MiXCR and lists one record per CDR3 protein. The repertoire holds 13,000 or so distinct CDR3 sequences, with roughly 47% as singletons. Sequencing was carried out using tumor-infiltrating Tregs sorted from the breast tumor. These receptor sequences come from a female donor with breast cancer. CDR3s leave out the opening cysteine and the closing phenylalanine or tryptophan. Fields, in order: J gene, V gene, D gene, CDR3 protein. A D gene is named only where the DNA matches it firmly.

>TRBJ2-2|TRBV20-1|NA
SASVMSGGPNTGELF
>TRBJ1-5|TRBV7-2|NA
ASSPATWQPQH
>TRBJ2-1|TRBV6-6|TRBD2
ASSFSPGLTYNEQF
>TRBJ2-1|TRBV7-6|NA
ASSSRLYNEQF
>TRBJ1-2|TRBV6-1|NA
ASSVNYGYT
>TRBJ2-2|TRBV18|NA
ASSPIPNTGELF
>TRBJ1-5|TRBV12-3/TRBV12-4|TRBD1
ASSLNQGGGQPQH
>TRBJ1-4|TRBV6-5|NA
ASSYSLRGSATNEKLF
>TRBJ2-7|TRBV20-1|TRBD1
SVGQGEQY
>TRBJ2-3|TRBV20-1|NA
SASSQTSSDTQY
>TRBJ1-1|TRBV4-3|NA
ASSQDSTEAF
>TRBJ2-7|TRBV10-3|TRBD1
AISDPGTASLEQY
>TRBJ1-3|TRBV25-1|NA
ASSDSSGNTIY
>TRBJ2-5|TRBV7-2|NA
ASSLMEGPTIGTQY
>TRBJ2-2|TRBV7-2|NA
ASSLGSLAPAGELF
>TRBJ1-3|TRBV28|NA
ASSDYSGNTIY
>TRBJ1-2|TRBV20-1|TRBD1
SASGGTGVVVPYGYT
>TRBJ2-1|TRBV25-1|TRBD2
ASSRGRGYNEQF
>TRBJ2-1|TRBV29-1|NA
SVEDIGLNNEQF
>TRBJ2-3|TRBV4-3|TRBD2
ASSQTGLADTDTQY
>TRBJ2-5|TRBV29-1|TRBD1
SVEFPRGRQETQY
>TRBJ2-3|TRBV20-1|TRBD2
SAIPQLAGELDTQY
>TRBJ1-5|TRBV15|NA
ATSRVDSNQPQH
>TRBJ2-7|TRBV29-1|TRBD2
SVVLAGGRYEQY
>TRBJ2-4|TRBV12-3/TRBV12-4|NA
ASSFRDIQY
>TRBJ1-2|TRBV6-5|NA
ASGYSILLRNNYGYT
>TRBJ2-1|TRBV5-5|TRBD2
ASSPIAGWGAIGSYNEQF
>TRBJ2-7|TRBV6-2/TRBV6-3|NA
ASTPRQATYEQY
>TRBJ2-1|TRBV4-2|NA
ASSQDRSLSYNEQF
>TRBJ2-5|TRBV20-1|NA
SAREVETQY
>TRBJ2-1|TRBV4-2|TRBD2
ASSQDIEGGPVYNEQF
>TRBJ2-1|TRBV20-1|TRBD2
SARGSGRASFYEQF
>TRBJ2-1|TRBV28|TRBD2
AIRGGGYNEQF
>TRBJ1-4|TRBV12-3/TRBV12-4|NA
ASRRGGWDEKLF
>TRBJ2-5|TRBV24-1|NA
ATSDNGFQETQY
>TRBJ2-5|TRBV7-8|TRBD2
ASSLLAGGSETQY
>TRBJ2-3|TRBV20-1|TRBD2
SARLRETTDTQY
>TRBJ1-2|TRBV27|NA
ASSSLTDTNYGYT
>TRBJ1-1|TRBV20-1|NA
SASDGHRPNTEAF
>TRBJ2-2|TRBV7-6|NA
ASSLAGYRELF
>TRBJ2-1|TRBV4-2|TRBD2
ASSQDRTSGPYNEQF
>TRBJ2-1|TRBV6-5|TRBD1
ASSAYRGQSEQL
>TRBJ2-6|TRBV11-1|TRBD1
ASSQLRDRGRSGANVLT
>TRBJ1-2|TRBV5-1|NA
ASSPDGSYGYT
>TRBJ1-2|TRBV20-1|TRBD1
SATQGAFNYGYT